Here is one TCR beta chain with its context. What it binds is not known. The data were obtained in a study of regulatory and conventional T cells in RAG deficiency. About the research overall: CID or atypical SCID patients with hypomorphic RAG mutations often have autoimmunity. The study, taken as a whole, reports: Other subsets showed about 9-fold reductions, but Treg unique TCR beta sequences fell about 100-fold in these patients. Control T-cell subsets had markedly higher Shannon entropy and lower Simpson indices than RAG-deficient patients. Shorter CDR3s in all patient subsets; >85% Treg-Tconv overlap in Omenn.

The sorted conventional CD4+ T cells were CD25-low and CD127-high, with genomic DNA sequenced. The germline gives CDR1 SGHTA, CDR2 FQGTGA. The CDR3 sequence is 14 residues long. The V gene end was trimmed by 4 bases and the J gene end by 1 base; junction bases not matched to a gene: 0. TCRdb's table, derived via immunoSEQ multiplex PCR, lists solely in-frame clones and lacks some. The data hold about 9,100 clones, with 90% to 95% observed a single time. The sequence derives from a human donor with RAG deficiency presenting as severe combined immunodeficiency. Input material: CD4+ effector T cells sorted from blood. The rearrangement uses TRBV7-3 and TRBJ1-1; TRBD1 matches at 10 bases. The CDR3 region has the DNA TGTGCCAGCAGCTGGACAGGGGGGAACACTGAAGCTTTCTTT. Amino acids: CASSWTGGNTEAFF.